This passage covers 18 T cell receptor beta chains from one sample sequenced in a study of T cell responses to AZD1222 COVID-19 vaccine. Some clones are missing from TCRdb's copy, which holds only in-frame ones; the method was immunoSEQ multiplex PCR. The sample holds around 63,000 clones, 65% to 90% seen once. Sequencing was performed on peripheral blood, taken on day 0 of AZD1222 vaccination. These receptors originate from an adult in good health.

The chain carries TRBV6-5 and TRBJ2-5; 10 bases agree with TRBD2. The ends lost 7 bases at V and 1 base at J; junction bases unmatched: 3. The CDR3 sequence is 14 residues long. Germline V gene lookup returns CDR1 MNHEY and CDR2 SVGAGI. CDR3 sequence (DNA): TGTGCCAGCATAGCGGGGGGCCCCCAAGAGACCCAGTACTTC. Translation gives CASIAGGPQETQYF.

This chain connects TRBV3-1 (or the pseudogene TRBV3-2) to TRBJ2-6; D unclear. CDR1 is LGHDT, CDR2 YNNKEL, per germline (reference sequence). V was cut by 5 bases and J by 4 bases, with 18 bases left in between. This CDR3 contains 17 residues. The CDR3 DNA reads TGTGCCAGCAGCTTAACTACCGGAGACGAGGGGGCCAACGTCCTGACTTTC. It encodes CASSLTTGDEGANVLTF.

This clone was found once. This chain uses TRBV29-1 with TRBJ1-1, with a tentative D call TRBD1 (6 bases). V lost 7 bases and J 4 bases, leaving 19 bases between the germline ends. The germline CDR1 and CDR2 sequences are SQVTM and ANQGSEA. This CDR3 is 14 amino acids long. CDR3 region: CSGRQAGVGTEAFF. The CDR3 coding sequence is TGCAGCGGTCGACAGGCAGGGGTGGGCACTGAAGCTTTCTTT. The variable domain in full, with the rest retrieved from reference TRBV29-1 and TRBJ1-1, is SAVISQKPSRDICQRGTSLTIQCQVDSQVTMMFWYRQQPGQSLTLIATANQGSEATYESGFVIDKFPISRPNLTFSTLTVSNMSPEDSSIYLCSGRQAGVGTEAFFGQGTRLTVV.

This clone was detected only a few times. The chain employs TRBV7-9 and TRBJ1-1, with D possibly being TRBD1 (6 bases). CDR1 is SEHNR, CDR2 FQNEAQ, per germline (reference sequence). Trimming took off 5 bases at V and 7 bases at J, with 11 bases between the two ends. The CDR3 has 12 residues. The CDR3 sequence: CASSATGGEAFF. The CDR3 DNA is TGTGCCAGCAGCGCGACAGGAGGTGAAGCTTTCTTT. The full variable domain, rest sourced from reference TRBV7-9 and TRBJ1-1, is DTGVSQNPRHKITKRGQNVTFRCDPISEHNRLYWYRQTLGQGPEFLTYFQNEAQLEKSRLLSDRFSAERPKGSFSTLEIQRTEQGDSAMYLCASSATGGEAFFGQGTRLTVV.

V gene TRBV18 combines with J gene TRBJ2-5, with D unresolved. The CDR3 has 14 amino acids. Germline V gene data show CDR1 as KGHSH and CDR2 as LQKENI. Trimming cost V 4 bases and J 1 base, with 10 bases left between them. The CDR3 nucleotides read TGTGCCAGCTCACAGGGCGTGGGCCAAGAGACCCAGTACTTC. It encodes CASSQGVGQETQYF.

In its sample, this clone was seen once. The V call is TRBV5-5, the J call TRBJ1-4, with 7 bases that match TRBD1. Germline V gene sequence: CDR1 SGHKS, CDR2 YYEKEE (reference sequence). V trimming: 4 bases; J trimming: 8 bases; junction bases outside the gene matches: 11. The CDR3 runs to 15 residues. This CDR3 is CASSLITTGEEKLFF. CDR3 sequence (DNA): TGTGCCAGCAGCCTGATAACTACAGGGGAGGAAAAACTGTTTTTT.

This clone was picked up a small number of times. The genes are TRBV3-1 (or the pseudogene TRBV3-2) and TRBJ2-1; 11 bases line up with TRBD2. The CDR3 has 16 residues. Germline V gene data show CDR1 as LGHDT and CDR2 as YNNKEL (reference sequence). Trimming removed 4 bases from V and 8 bases from J; junction bases left unmatched: 10. CDR3 nucleotide sequence: TGTGCCAGCAGCCGGTGGGCTAGCGGGGGGAAGGATGAGCAGTTCTTC. Translation gives CASSRWASGGKDEQFF.

V usage is TRBV9 and J usage is TRBJ1-6; a possible D gene is TRBD1 (5 bases). The length of the CDR3 is 15 residues. The germline V gene encodes CDR1 SGDLS and CDR2 YYNGEE. Trimming cost V 0 bases and J 7 bases, with 11 bases left between them. Here the CDR3 DNA reads TGTGCCAGCAGCGTAGGTCAGGGAAGGAATTCACCCCTCCACTTT. This gives the protein CASSVGQGRNSPLHF. The entire variable domain, with the rest obtained from reference TRBV9 and TRBJ1-6, is as follows: DSGVTQTPKHLITATGQRVTLRCSPRSGDLSVYWYQQSLDQGLQFLIQYYNGEERAKGNILERFSAQQFPDLHSELNLSSLELGDSALYFCASSVGQGRNSPLHFGNGTRLTVT.

The CDR3 sequence is CASSTDRGDNQPQHF. The CDR3 DNA is TGTGCCAGTAGTACGGACAGGGGAGACAATCAGCCCCAGCATTTT. V and J are TRBV19 and TRBJ1-5; 9 bases match TRBD1. The CDR3 runs 15 residues. Trimming removed 4 bases from V and 3 bases from J; junction bases left unmatched: 4. Germline CDR1 and CDR2: LNHDA and SQIVND (reference sequence).

J is TRBJ1-4 and V is TRBV28; 11 bases match TRBD1. Per germline, CDR1 MDHEN and CDR2 SYDVKM. The CDR3 spans 15 residues. The junction had 1 base not matched to a gene; V was cut back by 2 bases and J by 5 bases. The CDR3 DNA sequence: TGTGCCAGCAGTTTAGGGACAGGGGGAAATGAAAAACTGTTTTTT. It is translated as CASSLGTGGNEKLFF.

This sequence joins TRBV19 and TRBJ1-5; TRBD1 is a possible D gene (6 bases). From germline, CDR1 is LNHDA and CDR2 SQIVND (reference sequence). This CDR3 comprises 16 residues. Trimming removed 5 bases at V and 3 bases at J, with 17 bases between. The CDR3 DNA reads as TGTGCCAGTAGTGTTCCAGGGACACCATTCAATCAGCCCCAGCATTTT. Protein product: CASSVPGTPFNQPQHF. Full variable domain (outside the CDR3, taken from reference TRBV19 and TRBJ1-5): DGGITQSPKYLFRKEGQNVTLSCEQNLNHDAMYWYRQDPGQGLRLIYYSQIVNDFQKGDIAEGYSVSREKKESFPLTVTSAQKNPTAFYLCASSVPGTPFNQPQHFGDGTRLSIL.

The genes are TRBV27 and TRBJ1-5; TRBD1 agrees at 8 bases. V was clipped by 5 bases and J by 6 bases; unmatched bases: 9. Germline V CDR1 and CDR2: MNHEY, SMNVEV (reference sequence). The CDR3 covers 15 residues. Here the CDR3 reads CASSINGQGLQPQHF. The CDR3 nucleotides read TGTGCCAGCAGTATAAACGGACAGGGACTTCAGCCCCAGCATTTT.

This clone was observed once. V and J are TRBV5-4 and TRBJ1-1; 8 bases are a match to TRBD1. Germline V gives CDR1 SGHNT, CDR2 YYREEE (reference sequence). Germline trimming cut 4 bases from V and 2 bases from J; bases unmatched to any gene: 7. CDR3 length equals 15 residues. Here the CDR3 DNA reads TGTGCCAGCAGCCCGACACAGGGGGTAAACACTGAAGCTTTCTTT. Translating it yields CASSPTQGVNTEAFF.

This clone appeared once. The chain is built from TRBV7-3 and TRBJ1-6; unclear D gene. Trimming removed 5 bases from V and 10 bases from J, with 12 bases in between. This CDR3 contains 13 residues. Germline values: CDR1 SGHTA, CDR2 FQGTGA. CDR3 coding DNA: TGTGCCAGCAGCGCCTCACTCATCTCACCCCTCCACTTT. Protein: CASSASLISPLHF. The complete variable domain, with remaining parts taken from reference TRBV7-3 and TRBJ1-6, reads GAGVSQTPSNKVTEKGKYVELRCDPISGHTALYWYRQSLGQGPEFLIYFQGTGAADDSGLPNDRFFAVRPEGSVSTLKIQRTERGDSAVYLCASSASLISPLHFGNGTRLTVT.

V usage is TRBV15 and J usage is TRBJ1-5, with TRBD1 matching 9 bases. The J segment lost 6 bases and the V segment lost 3 bases, leaving 6 bases of the junction unmatched. The CDR3 is 15 residues long. Germline V gives CDR1 LNHNV, CDR2 YYDKDF (reference sequence). The DNA for the CDR3 is TGTGCCACCAGCAGTTACAGGGGGCAAGGTCAGCCCCAGCATTTT. Its protein is CATSSYRGQGQPQHF.

The V and J genes are TRBV7-9 and TRBJ1-1, with TRBD1 matching 9 bases. Per the germline V gene, CDR1 is SEHNR and CDR2 is FQNEAQ (reference sequence). With 3 bases clipped from V and 11 bases from J, the junction kept 4 bases outside the gene matches. The CDR3 has 12 residues. CDR3 DNA sequence: TGTGCCAGCAGCTTTAGGACAGGGGCTGCTTTCTTT. Its translation is CASSFRTGAAFF.

The chain employs TRBV3-1 (or the pseudogene TRBV3-2) and TRBJ2-3, with TRBD2 as a possible D gene (5 bases). V was pared by 8 bases and J by 2 bases, with 20 bases between. The germline V gene encodes CDR1 LGHDT and CDR2 YNNKEL (reference sequence). The CDR3 runs 16 residues. The CDR3 sequence: CASASAGGDHTDTQYF. DNA of the CDR3: TGTGCCAGCGCAAGTGCGGGCGGAGACCACACAGATACGCAGTATTTT.

The chain carries TRBV27 and TRBJ1-1; the D gene is possibly TRBD1 (6 bases). This CDR3 comprises 14 residues. Trimming shortened V by 7 bases and J by 1 base, and 13 bases separated the two germline ends. In germline, CDR1 is MNHEY, CDR2 SMNVEV (reference sequence). In nucleotides, the CDR3 is TGTGCCAGCATCTTGAGGGGGGGGAACACTGAAGCTTTCTTT. This gives the protein CASILRGGNTEAFF.